This passage covers 25 T cell receptor beta chains from one sample sequenced in a study of T cell repertoires in cytomegalovirus infection. What these receptors recognize is not known. TCRdb fed the reads into MiXCR, producing one record per CDR3 protein. The table lists 100,000 to 150,000 distinct CDR3 sequences, 20% to 30% of them singletons. The specimen sequenced was PBMCs, sequenced either directly or after in vitro stimulation (not recorded which). The receptors originated from a human donor in good health (CMV status not recorded). Some clones in this sample may be carry-over from other donors' samples.

This clonotype showed up many times. This chain's CDR3 is CASKILAGGGNEQFF. The DNA for the CDR3 is TGTGCCAGCAAAATACTAGCGGGAGGTGGGAATGAGCAGTTCTTC. V gene TRBV6-5 combines with J gene TRBJ2-1, with 12 nucleotides matching TRBD2. V lost 7 bases to trimming and J lost 7 bases; unmatched junction nucleotides: 8. CDR3 length: 15 residues. Per the germline V gene, CDR1 is MNHEY and CDR2 is SVGAGI.

This chain uses TRBV7-2 with TRBJ1-3; 7 nucleotides match TRBD1. After removal of 1 base from V and 4 bases from J, the junction contained 4 bases not matched to a gene. The CDR3 spans 15 residues. Looked up from germline, CDR1 is SGHTA and CDR2 is FQGNSA. The CDR3 region has the DNA TGTGCCAGCAGCTTAGGTCCGGGACAGGGAAACACCATATATTTT. Protein sequence: CASSLGPGQGNTIYF.

This clonotype was observed a handful of times. This rearrangement joins TRBV7-9 to TRBJ2-1, with 7 bases identical to TRBD1. CDR1 is SEHNR and CDR2 is FQNEAQ in the germline V gene (reference sequence). V shed 4 bases and J 10 bases; nucleotides not matched to a gene: 4. CDR3 size: 12 residues. CDR3 bases: TGTGCCAGCAGCTATGGGACAGAAGAGCAGTTCTTC. Its protein is CASSYGTEEQFF.

This clonotype was detected only a few times. This chain connects TRBV4-3 to TRBJ2-7; D perhaps matches TRBD1 (5 bases). CDR1 and CDR2 from the germline V gene are LGHNA and YSLEER. The V and J ends lost 1 base and 2 bases respectively, with 9 bases between them. The CDR3 runs 14 residues. This chain's CDR3 is CASSQGDRTYEQYF. The CDR3 DNA reads as TGCGCCAGCAGCCAAGGAGACAGAACCTACGAGCAGTACTTC.

This clonotype showed up many times. The V gene is TRBV7-2, the J gene TRBJ2-3; D might be TRBD2 (6 bases). There are 16 residues in the CDR3. Germline V lookup: CDR1 SGHTA, CDR2 FQGNSA. V lost 1 base and J lost 3, with 14 bases in between. CDR3 in DNA: TGTGCCAGCAGCTTAGTCGCGGGGCGCAGGACAGATACGCAGTATTTT. Its translation is CASSLVAGRRTDTQYF.

The table lists this clonotype with a few counts. The genes are TRBV14 and TRBJ2-5; unclear D gene. Germline values: CDR1 SGHDN, CDR2 FVKESK. Trimming shortened V by 2 bases and J by 3 bases, and 13 bases separated the two germline ends. This CDR3 is built from 15 residues. CDR3 DNA: TGTGCCAGCAGCCAACTGGGTCTAAGGGAAGAGACCCAGTACTTC. Translated: CASSQLGLREETQYF. The full variable domain, with the rest looked up from reference TRBV14 and TRBJ2-5, is EAGVTQFPSHSVIEKGQTVTLRCDPISGHDNLYWYRRVMGKEIKFLLHFVKESKQDESGMPNNRFLAERTGGTYSTLKVQPAELEDSGVYFCASSQLGLREETQYFGPGTRLLVL.

The count of this clonotype is one. The V gene is TRBV4-1, the J gene TRBJ1-1; weak D call: TRBD1 (5 bases). Trimming shortened V by 0 bases and J by 0 bases, and 20 bases separated the two germline ends. Germline assignment: CDR1 MGHRA and CDR2 YSYEKL. This CDR3 spans 19 amino acids. Here the CDR3 reads CASSQELWGGVGMNTEAFF. The CDR3 nucleotides read TGCGCCAGCAGCCAAGAACTCTGGGGGGGAGTAGGAATGAACACTGAAGCTTTCTTT.

This chain connects TRBV11-2 to TRBJ2-3, with 7 bases that match TRBD2. There are 15 residues in the CDR3. With 1 base clipped from V and 5 bases from J, the junction kept 6 bases outside the gene matches. Germline V gives CDR1 SGHAT, CDR2 FQNNGV. The CDR3 spells CASSLGGGRKDTQYF. The CDR3 nucleotides are TGTGCCAGCAGCTTAGGAGGCGGGAGAAAAGATACGCAGTATTTT.

The genes are TRBV6-5 and TRBJ1-3, with TRBD1 matching over 9 bases. The CDR3 has 16 residues. The V gene's germline CDR1 is MNHEY and CDR2 SVGAGI. V gave up 2 bases and J gave up 0 bases; unmatched junction bases: 2. CDR3 sequence: CASSYGTGISGNTIYF. CDR3 bases: TGTGCCAGCAGTTACGGGACAGGGATCTCTGGAAACACCATATATTTT.

This clonotype turned up a few times. The CDR3 region is CASGGTGANVLTF. CDR3 coding DNA: TGTGCCAGCGGCGGGACGGGGGCCAACGTCCTGACTTTC. The chain couples TRBV7-2 to TRBJ2-6; D perhaps matches TRBD2 (6 bases). The CDR3 extends over 13 amino acids. The V gene's germline CDR1 is SGHTA and CDR2 FQGNSA. V was pared by 8 bases and J by 4 bases, with 9 bases between.

This clonotype was observed a few times. The V call is TRBV4-1, the J call TRBJ1-1; tentatively, D is TRBD1 (6 bases). Germline CDR1 MGHRA, CDR2 YSYEKL. The CDR3 is made up of 13 amino acids. V lost 1 base and J 6 bases, leaving 9 bases between the germline ends. The CDR3 loop reads CASSQVRGPEAFF. The CDR3 DNA sequence: TGCGCCAGCAGCCAAGTTCGGGGGCCTGAAGCTTTCTTT.

This clonotype was observed at least ten times. The CDR3 nucleotides read TGCGCCAGCAGCTCGCCCGGGACTAGCGGGACCCATTACAATGAGCAGTTCTTC. Translation: CASSSPGTSGTHYNEQFF. This rearrangement joins TRBV5-1 to TRBJ2-1, with 13 bases matching TRBD2. V was pared by 3 bases and J by 4 bases, with 10 bases of the junction left unmatched. Germline V lookup: CDR1 SGHRS, CDR2 YFSETQ. The CDR3 extends over 18 amino acids.

The chain links TRBV4-3 to TRBJ2-7; D is unclear. V was cut by 1 base and J by 0 bases, with 13 bases left in between. Germline V CDR1 and CDR2: LGHNA, YSLEER. CDR3 size: 16 residues. The CDR3 sequence is CASSQAPGPSSYEQYF. CDR3 coding DNA: TGCGCCAGCAGCCAAGCGCCAGGACCGAGCTCCTACGAGCAGTACTTC.

This rearrangement joins TRBV7-2 to TRBJ2-3; 9 bases fit TRBD2. CDR3 length: 15 residues. Trimming removed 2 bases from V and 2 bases from J; junction bases left unmatched: 2. In germline, CDR1 is SGHTA, CDR2 FQGNSA. CDR3 region: CASSLLAGFTDTQYF. CDR3 bases: TGTGCCAGCAGCTTACTAGCGGGGTTCACAGATACGCAGTATTTT.

The CDR3 sequence: CASSAVWGGGTEAFF. CDR3 nucleotide sequence: TGTGCCAGCAGCGCGGTTTGGGGGGGAGGCACTGAAGCTTTCTTT. The rearrangement uses TRBV6-6 and TRBJ1-1, with D perhaps matching TRBD1 (5 bases). The germline V and J ends were trimmed by 6 bases and 4 bases, with 18 bases remaining between them. Germline lookup yields CDR1 MNHNY and CDR2 SVGAGI (reference sequence). The CDR3 spans 15 residues.

This clonotype has a count of ten or more. This chain connects TRBV7-9 to TRBJ1-1, with 11 bases lining up with TRBD1. This CDR3 is 17 amino acids long. V dropped 6 bases and J dropped 1; count of bases not matched to a gene: 10. Germline loops: CDR1 SEHNR, CDR2 FQNEAQ (reference sequence). The CDR3 DNA reads TGTGCCAGCAGGCTTCGCCGGGACAGGGGGGGGAACACTGAAGCTTTCTTT. Residues: CASRLRRDRGGNTEAFF.

This clonotype was detected many times. The rearrangement links TRBV7-2 to TRBJ1-5; D might be TRBD1 (6 bases). The V gene's germline CDR1 is SGHTA and CDR2 FQGNSA. There are 15 residues in the CDR3. V was shortened by 5 bases and J by 3 bases, with 14 bases between the two germline ends. CDR3 sequence reads: CASSALQGSNQPQHF. In DNA, the CDR3 is TGTGCCAGCAGCGCTCTTCAGGGGTCCAATCAGCCCCAGCATTTT. The full variable domain, rest sourced from reference TRBV7-2 and TRBJ1-5, is GAGVSQSPSNKVTEKGKDVELRCDPISGHTALYWYRQSLGQGLEFLIYFQGNSAPDKSGLPSDRFSAERTGGSVSTLTIQRTQQEDSAVYLCASSALQGSNQPQHFGDGTRLSIL.

This clonotype occurred many times. The chain carries TRBV7-2 and TRBJ2-7, with a tentative D call TRBD2 (7 bases). V lost 1 base and J lost 6, with 19 bases in between. CDR1 and CDR2 from the germline V gene are SGHTA and FQGNSA. This CDR3 comprises 16 residues. DNA of the CDR3: TGTGCCAGCAGCTTAGGGGGGGGCAGGCTGGGGACCGAGCAGTACTTC. Amino acids: CASSLGGGRLGTEQYF.

The gene calls are TRBV27 and TRBJ2-7; 9 bases align to TRBD1. CDR1 and CDR2 from the germline V gene are MNHEY and SMNVEV (reference sequence). V gave up 2 bases and J gave up 4 bases; unmatched junction bases: 6. The CDR3 consists of 15 residues. This CDR3 is CASSLGTGLLYEQYF. The DNA of the CDR3 is TGTGCCAGCAGTTTAGGGACAGGGCTCTTGTACGAGCAGTACTTC.

The chain has TRBV20-1 and TRBJ2-5; 9 bases are a match to TRBD2. Germline loops: CDR1 DFQATT, CDR2 SNEGSKA (reference sequence). The V and J ends lost 1 base and 2 bases, in that order; junction bases with no gene match: 8. The CDR3 has 16 amino acids. CDR3 DNA: TGCAGTGCTAGAGTCCCTGGCGGGAGGGCACAAGAGACCCAGTACTTC. Translated, it gives CSARVPGGRAQETQYF.

At least ten counts were recorded for this clonotype. The chain couples TRBV7-8 to TRBJ2-1; 10 bases are shared with TRBD1. Losses at the gene ends were 4 bases for V and 9 bases for J; bases not matched to a gene: 18. The CDR3 spans 18 residues. Germline V gene data show CDR1 as SGHVS and CDR2 as FQNEAQ. As DNA, the CDR3 is TGTGCCAGCAGCTCCCTCAACCTTGACAGGGGGCTAAAGGCTGAGCAGTTCTTC. This translates into CASSSLNLDRGLKAEQFF.

V usage is TRBV7-3 and J usage is TRBJ1-2, with D maybe TRBD1 (5 bases). The V and J ends lost 5 bases and 4 bases respectively, with 14 bases between them. Germline V gene data show CDR1 as SGHTA and CDR2 as FQGTGA. This CDR3 has 14 residues. This chain's CDR3 is CASSAWDRVYGYTF. In nucleotides, the CDR3 is TGTGCCAGCAGCGCCTGGGACCGCGTCTATGGCTACACCTTC.

This chain uses TRBV7-2 with TRBJ1-2; 12 nucleotides line up with TRBD1. This CDR3 comprises 14 residues. The J segment lost 6 bases and the V segment lost 6 bases, leaving 5 bases of the junction unmatched. CDR1 and CDR2 (germline): SGHTA, FQGNSA. CDR3 coding DNA: TGTGCCAGCAGACGGGACAGGGGGCAAGATGGCTACACCTTC. It is translated as CASRRDRGQDGYTF.

At least ten counts were recorded for this clonotype. V and J are TRBV5-1 and TRBJ1-1; D possibly corresponds to TRBD1 (6 bases). The CDR3 is 13 amino acids. The germline V gene encodes CDR1 SGHRS and CDR2 YFSETQ. Trimming left V 0 bases short and J 11 bases short, with 14 bases between. CDR3 sequence reads: CASSLAQGNLAFF. Here the CDR3 DNA reads TGCGCCAGCAGCTTGGCCCAGGGGAATTTGGCTTTCTTT.

The CDR3 sequence is CASSGSTNQPQHF. CDR3 bases: TGTGCCAGCAGCGGTTCGACGAATCAGCCCCAGCATTTT. V and J are TRBV9 and TRBJ1-5; D is undetermined. The CDR3 is 13 residues long. CDR1 SGDLS and CDR2 YYNGEE come from the germline V gene. Trimming removed 3 bases from V and 4 bases from J, with 8 bases in between.